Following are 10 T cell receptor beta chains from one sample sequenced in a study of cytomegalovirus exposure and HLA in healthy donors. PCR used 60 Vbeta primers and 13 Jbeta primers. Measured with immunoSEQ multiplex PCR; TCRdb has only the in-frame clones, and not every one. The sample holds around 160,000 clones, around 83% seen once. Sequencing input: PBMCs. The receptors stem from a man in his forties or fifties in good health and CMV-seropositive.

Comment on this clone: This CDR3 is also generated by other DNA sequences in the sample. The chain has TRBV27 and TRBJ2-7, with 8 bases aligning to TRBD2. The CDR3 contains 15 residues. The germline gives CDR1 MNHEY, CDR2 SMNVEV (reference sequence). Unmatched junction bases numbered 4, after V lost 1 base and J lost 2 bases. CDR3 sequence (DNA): TGTGCCAGCAGTTTATTACGCGGGAGGACCTACGAGCAGTACTTC. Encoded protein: CASSLLRGRTYEQYF.

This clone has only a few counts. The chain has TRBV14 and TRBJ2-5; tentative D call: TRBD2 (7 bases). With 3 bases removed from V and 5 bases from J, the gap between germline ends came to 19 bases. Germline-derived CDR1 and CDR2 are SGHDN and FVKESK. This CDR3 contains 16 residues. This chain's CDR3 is CASSHLPSRGGETQYF. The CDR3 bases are TGTGCCAGCAGCCACCTCCCAAGCAGGGGAGGGGAGACCCAGTACTTC. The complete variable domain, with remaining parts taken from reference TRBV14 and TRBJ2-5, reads EAGVTQFPSHSVIEKGQTVTLRCDPISGHDNLYWYRRVMGKEIKFLLHFVKESKQDESGMPNNRFLAERTGGTYSTLKVQPAELEDSGVYFCASSHLPSRGGETQYFGPGTRLLVL.

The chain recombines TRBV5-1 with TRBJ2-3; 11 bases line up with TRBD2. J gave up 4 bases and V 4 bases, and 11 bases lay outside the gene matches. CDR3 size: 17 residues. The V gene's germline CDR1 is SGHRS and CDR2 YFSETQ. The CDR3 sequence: CASSPTGTSGGADTQYF. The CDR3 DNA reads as TGCGCCAGCAGCCCGACCGGGACTAGCGGTGGGGCAGATACGCAGTATTTT.

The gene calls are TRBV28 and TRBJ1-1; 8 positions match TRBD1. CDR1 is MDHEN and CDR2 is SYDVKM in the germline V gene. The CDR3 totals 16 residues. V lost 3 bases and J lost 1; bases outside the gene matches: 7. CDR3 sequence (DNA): TGTGCCAGCAGTTTCCCCCCGGACAGGGCGAACACTGAAGCTTTCTTT. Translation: CASSFPPDRANTEAFF.

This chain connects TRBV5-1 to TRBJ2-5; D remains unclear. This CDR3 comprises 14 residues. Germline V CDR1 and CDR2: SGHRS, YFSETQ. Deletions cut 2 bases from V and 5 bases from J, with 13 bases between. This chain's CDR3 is CASSFFPFEETQYF. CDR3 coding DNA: TGCGCCAGCAGCTTTTTCCCCTTTGAGGAGACCCAGTACTTC.

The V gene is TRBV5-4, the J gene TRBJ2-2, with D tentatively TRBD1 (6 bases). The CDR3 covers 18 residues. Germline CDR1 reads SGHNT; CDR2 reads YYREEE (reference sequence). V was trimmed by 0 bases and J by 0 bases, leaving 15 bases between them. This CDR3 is CASSLGIQGATNTGELFF. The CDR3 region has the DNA TGTGCCAGCAGCTTGGGCATACAGGGAGCAACGAACACCGGGGAGCTGTTTTTT. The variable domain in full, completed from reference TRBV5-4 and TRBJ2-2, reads ETGVTQSPTHLIKTRGQQVTLRCSSQSGHNTVSWYQQALGQGPQFIFQYYREEENGRGNFPPRFSGLQFPNYSSELNVNALELDDSALYLCASSLGIQGATNTGELFFGEGSRLTVL.

The CDR3 sequence is CAWGQGGGYTF. As DNA, the CDR3 is TGTGCCTGGGGGCAGGGAGGAGGCTACACCTTC. The J gene is TRBJ1-2, the V gene TRBV30; D is possibly TRBD1 (5 bases). The germline V and J ends were trimmed by 5 bases and 8 bases, with 12 bases remaining between them. The CDR3 totals 11 residues. CDR1 and CDR2 (germline): GTSNPN, SVGIG (reference sequence).

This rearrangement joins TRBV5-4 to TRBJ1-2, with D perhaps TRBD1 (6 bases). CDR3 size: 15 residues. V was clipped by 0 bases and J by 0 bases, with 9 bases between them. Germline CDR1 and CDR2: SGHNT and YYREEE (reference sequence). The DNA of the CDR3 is TGTGCCAGCAGCTTGGGGACAGCCCCTAACTATGGCTACACCTTC. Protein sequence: CASSLGTAPNYGYTF.

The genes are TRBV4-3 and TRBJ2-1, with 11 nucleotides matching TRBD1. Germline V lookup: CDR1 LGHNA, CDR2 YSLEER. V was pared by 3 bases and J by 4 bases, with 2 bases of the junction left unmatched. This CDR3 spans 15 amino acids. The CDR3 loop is CASSQDRGRYNEQFF. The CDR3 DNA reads TGCGCCAGCAGCCAGGACAGGGGGCGATACAATGAGCAGTTCTTC.

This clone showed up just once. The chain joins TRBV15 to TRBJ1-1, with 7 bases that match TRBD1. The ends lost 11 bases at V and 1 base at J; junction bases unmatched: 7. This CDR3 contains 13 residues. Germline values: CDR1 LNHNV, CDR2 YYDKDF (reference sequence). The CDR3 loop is CASGGGANTEAFF. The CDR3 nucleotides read TGTGCCTCTGGAGGGGGCGCGAACACTGAAGCTTTCTTT.